Listed here are 32 T cell receptor beta chains from one sample, sequenced in a study of T cell responses to AZD1222 COVID-19 vaccine. Only in-frame clones appear in the TCRdb table, and some are missing; sequencing was by immunoSEQ multiplex PCR. The table records more than 75,000 clones, roughly 91% of them present only once. The sequencing used peripheral blood, collected on day 0 of AZD1222 vaccination. These receptors were taken from an adult in good health.

This clone was detected only a few times. The rearrangement joins TRBV5-1 to TRBJ2-7; no clear D. Germline-derived CDR1 and CDR2 are SGHRS and YFSETQ. The CDR3 consists of 11 residues. The V and J ends lost 4 bases and 4 bases respectively, with 6 bases between them. The CDR3 reads CASSGEYEQYF. The CDR3 bases are TGCGCCAGCAGCGGCGAGTACGAGCAGTACTTC.

This clone was seen more than once but under ten times. The chain recombines TRBV14 with TRBJ2-2; no reliable D call. The CDR3 sequence is 11 residues long. The germline gives CDR1 SGHDN, CDR2 FVKESK. The V gene lost 1 base and the J gene lost 8 bases, with 2 bases spanning the gap. Written as DNA, the CDR3 is TGTGCCAGCAGCCAAGCGGGGGAGCTGTTTTTT. Protein product: CASSQAGELFF.

The genes are TRBV11-1 and TRBJ2-3, with 7 bases that match TRBD1. The CDR3 is made up of 16 amino acids. After removal of 5 bases from V and 2 bases from J, the junction contained 10 bases not matched to a gene. CDR1 is SGHAT and CDR2 is FQDESV in the germline V gene (reference sequence). DNA of the CDR3: TGTGCCAGCAGCACTTACAGGGGTACATACACAGATACGCAGTATTTT. It translates to CASSTYRGTYTDTQYF.

Note on this clone: The identical CDR3 is also encoded by other nucleotide sequences in the sample. The genes are TRBV5-4 and TRBJ1-5; D might be TRBD1 (6 bases). CDR3 length: 13 residues. Trimming shortened V by 0 bases and J by 7 bases, and 8 bases separated the two germline ends. From germline, CDR1 is SGHNT and CDR2 YYREEE (reference sequence). The CDR3 bases are TGTGCCAGCAGCTTGGAGGGGGGACAGCCCCAGCATTTT. As protein: CASSLEGGQPQHF.

This clone was seen a single time. The chain couples TRBV5-1 to TRBJ2-5; tentatively, D is TRBD1 or TRBD2 (6 bases each). V lost 7 bases to trimming and J lost 1 base, with 14 bases between them. Germline lookup yields CDR1 SGHRS and CDR2 YFSETQ. The CDR3 loop spans 14 amino acids. As DNA, the CDR3 is TGCGCCAGCCGCGGAGGGGGGACCCAAGAGACCCAGTACTTC. Its protein product is CASRGGGTQETQYF.

V and J are TRBV7-9 and TRBJ1-2; D remains unclear. The CDR3 runs to 16 residues. CDR1 and CDR2 (germline): SEHNR, FQNEAQ (reference sequence). The V end lost 5 bases, the J end lost 4 bases, and 20 bases lay between the germline ends. The CDR3, as DNA: TGTGCCAGCAGCCCAGGTCCCCCAGAGGTGAGCTATGGCTACACCTTC. As protein: CASSPGPPEVSYGYTF.

Written as DNA, the CDR3 is TGTGCCAGCAGTTATATCAATGAGCAGTTCTTC. Its translation: CASSYINEQFF. The chain employs TRBV6-2 or TRBV6-3 and TRBJ2-1; D uncertain. The germline CDR1 and CDR2 sequences are MNHEY and SVGEGT. The CDR3 contains 11 residues. The ends were cut back, 3 bases at V and 6 bases at J, with 3 bases in the middle.

The V and J genes are TRBV14 and TRBJ2-5; 7 bases line up with TRBD2. Germline CDR1 and CDR2: SGHDN and FVKESK. CDR3 size: 16 residues. V dropped 4 bases and J dropped 1; count of bases not matched to a gene: 9. The CDR3 protein is CASSLLRGGGQETQYF. CDR3 bases: TGTGCCAGCAGCCTCCTGCGGGGCGGGGGCCAAGAGACCCAGTACTTC.

This chain joins TRBV2 and TRBJ1-6; TRBD1 might be the D (6 bases). In germline, CDR1 is SNHLY, CDR2 FYNNEI. The V end was cut by 5 bases, the J end by 15 bases, with 26 bases between. The CDR3 has 16 amino acids. The DNA for the CDR3 is TGTGCCAGCAGTCTCGAGGGGACATTGGTAAATTCAGGCCTCCACTTT. Protein sequence: CASSLEGTLVNSGLHF. The entire variable domain, with the rest obtained from reference TRBV2 and TRBJ1-6, is as follows: EPEVTQTPSHQVTQMGQEVILRCVPISNHLYFYWYRQILGQKVEFLVSFYNNEISEKSEIFDDQFSVERPDGSNFTLKIRSTKLEDSAMYFCASSLEGTLVNSGLHFGNGTRLTVT.

This chain uses TRBV6-4 with TRBJ1-2, with D possibly being TRBD1 (5 bases). CDR1 and CDR2 from the germline V gene are MRHNA and SNTAGT. V gave up 2 bases and J gave up 8 bases, with 9 bases separating them. The CDR3 has 12 amino acids. The chain's CDR3 is CASSDRGRGYTF. CDR3 in DNA: TGTGCCAGCAGTGACAGGGGACGGGGCTACACCTTC.

This rearrangement joins TRBV25-1 to TRBJ1-4; D is possibly TRBD1 (5 bases). The germline CDR1 and CDR2 sequences are MGHDK and SYGVNS. V was cut by 0 bases and J by 8 bases, with 10 bases left in between. The CDR3 covers 14 residues. CDR3 bases: TGTGCCAGCAGTGAATACAGGGATGGGGAAAAACTGTTTTTT. This gives the protein CASSEYRDGEKLFF.

The chain combines TRBV4-2 with TRBJ2-2, with 7 bases that match TRBD1. Trimming cost V 2 bases and J 4 bases; bases outside gene matches: 4. Germline loops: CDR1 LGHNA, CDR2 YNFKEQ. The CDR3 is made up of 15 amino acids. CDR3 sequence reads: CASSQPDRSTGELFF. The CDR3 bases are TGTGCCAGCAGCCAACCGGACAGGAGCACCGGGGAGCTGTTTTTT.

This chain joins TRBV7-3 and TRBJ2-2; 14 bases fit TRBD2. The CDR3 loop spans 18 amino acids. V lost 5 bases and J lost 2; bases outside the gene matches: 7. Germline V gene data show CDR1 as SGHTA and CDR2 as FQGTGA. CDR3 in amino acids: CASSPSGLAGGNTGELFF. The CDR3 DNA sequence: TGTGCCAGCAGCCCCTCAGGACTAGCGGGAGGTAACACCGGGGAGCTGTTTTTT.

This chain connects TRBV24-1 to TRBJ2-7; 9 positions match TRBD1. Germline values: CDR1 KGHDR, CDR2 SFDVKD. The J segment lost 4 bases and the V segment lost 4 bases, leaving 7 bases of the junction unmatched. The CDR3 runs to 15 residues. The chain's CDR3 is CATSDSGTGTYEQYF. CDR3 bases: TGTGCCACCAGTGACTCCGGGACAGGGACTTACGAGCAGTACTTC.

The chain is built from TRBV9 and TRBJ2-5; TRBD1 aligns across 7 bases. V lost 4 bases, J lost 2 bases, and 5 bases stayed unmatched. Germline V CDR1 and CDR2: SGDLS, YYNGEE. This CDR3 is built from 14 residues. The DNA for the CDR3 is TGTGCCAGCAGCCCCGGACAGGTTCAAGAGACCCAGTACTTC. Its protein product is CASSPGQVQETQYF.

The sample holds one count of this clone. The V and J genes are TRBV9 and TRBJ2-2, with D unresolved. The germline gives CDR1 SGDLS, CDR2 YYNGEE. V shed 0 bases and J shed 8 bases, with 11 bases lying between them. The CDR3 sequence is 14 residues long. CDR3 DNA sequence: TGTGCCAGCAGCGTAGTCCTGGGGTTGGGGGAGCTGTTTTTT. It encodes CASSVVLGLGELFF.

V and J are TRBV6-5 and TRBJ2-1; D is ambiguous. Germline V gives CDR1 MNHEY, CDR2 SVGAGI. The CDR3 extends over 11 amino acids. The V end was cut by 5 bases, the J end by 4 bases, with 3 bases between. As DNA, the CDR3 is TGTGCCAGCAGTCAATACAATGAGCAGTTCTTC. As protein: CASSQYNEQFF.

This clone occurred a few times. V usage is TRBV14 and J usage is TRBJ2-3; D might be TRBD2 (5 bases). Germline lookup yields CDR1 SGHDN and CDR2 FVKESK. Trimming took 1 base from V and 4 from J, leaving 9 bases between them. The CDR3 length is 14 residues. The DNA for the CDR3 is TGTGCCAGCAGCCAAGTAGCCGGGGCAGATACGCAGTATTTT. Translation: CASSQVAGADTQYF.

The chain links TRBV5-1 to TRBJ1-4; 11 bases agree with TRBD1. Germline V gene sequence: CDR1 SGHRS, CDR2 YFSETQ. The length of the CDR3 is 19 residues. Germline trimming cut 3 bases from V and 0 bases from J; bases unmatched to any gene: 10. CDR3 DNA: TGCGCCAGCAGCTACGGACAGGGGGCCCCACTATCAACTAATGAAAAACTGTTTTTT. It yields the protein CASSYGQGAPLSTNEKLFF.

This clone occurred a few times. This chain links TRBV11-1 with TRBJ2-5, with D perhaps TRBD2 (5 bases). This CDR3 comprises 13 residues. The germline V and J ends were trimmed by 5 bases and 5 bases, with 12 bases remaining between them. Germline V gene sequence: CDR1 SGHAT, CDR2 FQDESV (reference sequence). The CDR3 DNA reads as TGTGCCAGCAGCCCCCCCGGAGGCGAGACCCAGTACTTC. Protein: CASSPPGGETQYF.

The chain carries TRBV27 and TRBJ2-7; D gene uncertain. V was clipped by 0 bases and J by 4 bases, with 7 bases between them. CDR1 is MNHEY, CDR2 SMNVEV, per germline (reference sequence). This CDR3 is built from 13 residues. The CDR3 reads CASSLSVSYEQYF. In nucleotides, the CDR3 is TGTGCCAGCAGTTTATCGGTCAGTTACGAGCAGTACTTC.

The genes are TRBV25-1 and TRBJ2-1; D is unresolved. The CDR3 consists of 15 residues. Germline loops: CDR1 MGHDK, CDR2 SYGVNS. Trimming stripped 5 bases from V and 3 bases from J, with 14 bases between. The CDR3 nucleotides read TGTGCCAGCAGTCATCCGCTAAAGAGCTACAATGAGCAGTTCTTC. Translated: CASSHPLKSYNEQFF.

Here the CDR3 DNA reads TGTGCCAGCAGAACTCCGGGACAGGGGAGTGAAAAACTGTTTTTT. Its protein product is CASRTPGQGSEKLFF. The J gene is TRBJ1-4, the V gene TRBV28, with 10 bases fitting TRBD1. The trim removed 6 bases at V and 7 bases at J, leaving 8 bases unmatched. Per the germline V gene, CDR1 is MDHEN and CDR2 is SYDVKM. This CDR3 spans 15 amino acids.

This chain joins TRBV5-1 and TRBJ2-1, with D possibly being TRBD1 (6 bases). This CDR3 has 17 amino acids. Germline CDR1 reads SGHRS; CDR2 reads YFSETQ. V dropped 0 bases and J dropped 0 bases, with 13 bases sitting between them. CDR3 DNA sequence: TGCGCCAGCAGCTTGGAGGGGGTAAGGAGCTCCTACAATGAGCAGTTCTTC. Its protein product is CASSLEGVRSSYNEQFF. Using reference TRBV5-1 and TRBJ2-1 for the parts outside the CDR3, the full variable domain is KAGVTQTPRYLIKTRGQQVTLSCSPISGHRSVSWYQQTPGQGLQFLFEYFSETQRNKGNFPGRFSGRQFSNSRSEMNVSTLELGDSALYLCASSLEGVRSSYNEQFFGPGTRLTVL.

This clone was seen more than once but under ten times. CDR3 DNA: TGTGCCAGCAGCCAAGGATTCGGGTTGAACACTGAAGCTTTCTTT. It specifies CASSQGFGLNTEAFF. The V gene is TRBV3-1 (or the pseudogene TRBV3-2), the J gene TRBJ1-1; the D is unclear. The V and J ends lost 1 base and 0 bases respectively, with 9 bases between them. The CDR3 extends over 15 amino acids. From germline, CDR1 is LGHDT and CDR2 YNNKEL (reference sequence).

This rearrangement joins TRBV10-1 to TRBJ1-1; D ambiguous. Germline CDR1 reads WNHNN; CDR2 reads SYGVQD (reference sequence). V was pared by 9 bases and J by 8 bases, with 4 bases between. This CDR3 is 8 amino acids long. The CDR3 loop reads CASAEAFF. The CDR3 DNA is TGCGCCAGTGCCGAAGCTTTCTTT.

J is TRBJ2-2 and V is TRBV15; no firm D call. The CDR3 has 14 residues. Germline V gene sequence: CDR1 LNHNV, CDR2 YYDKDF (reference sequence). V gave up 0 bases and J gave up 5 bases, with 7 bases separating them. The CDR3 spells CATSRDRNTGELFF. The CDR3 DNA reads as TGTGCCACCAGCAGAGATCGAAATACCGGGGAGCTGTTTTTT.

The CDR3 region is CASTNNNEQFF. CDR3 coding DNA: TGTGCCAGCACCAATAACAATGAGCAGTTCTTC. The chain employs TRBV3-1 (or the pseudogene TRBV3-2) and TRBJ2-1; the D is unclear. Germline CDR1 reads LGHDT; CDR2 reads YNNKEL (reference sequence). The CDR3 runs 11 residues. The ends were cut back, 7 bases at V and 5 bases at J, with 6 bases in the middle.

The rearrangement joins TRBV18 to TRBJ2-5; D call uncertain. The CDR3 loop spans 15 amino acids. Trimming removed 0 bases at V and 2 bases at J, with 10 bases between. Germline values: CDR1 KGHSH, CDR2 LQKENI. For the CDR3, the DNA is TGTGCCAGCTCACCACCGGTAAACAGACAAGAGACCCAGTACTTC. Translating gives CASSPPVNRQETQYF.

J is TRBJ2-4 and V is TRBV9; D may correspond to TRBD1 or TRBD2 (5 bases each). There are 15 residues in the CDR3. V was shortened by 0 bases and J by 7 bases, with 14 bases between the two germline ends. Per germline, CDR1 SGDLS and CDR2 YYNGEE. CDR3 loop: CASSVDGGMGNIQYF. CDR3 sequence (DNA): TGTGCCAGCAGCGTAGATGGGGGAATGGGCAACATTCAGTACTTC.

The rearrangement uses TRBV7-2 and TRBJ1-2; no definite D call. The germline V gene has CDR1 SGHTA and CDR2 FQGNSA. V lost 3 bases, J lost 5 bases, and 7 bases lay in between. The CDR3 has 12 residues. This chain's CDR3 is CASSFVGYGYTF. The CDR3 coding sequence is TGTGCCAGCAGCTTCGTGGGGTATGGCTACACCTTC.

The chain joins TRBV5-6 to TRBJ1-2; no clear D. CDR1 is SGHDT and CDR2 is YYEEEE in the germline V gene. With 0 bases removed from V and 5 bases from J, the gap between germline ends came to 11 bases. This CDR3 region has 14 residues. In DNA form, the CDR3 reads TGTGCCAGCAGCTTGGCAGGCCACCCTTATGGCTACACCTTC. Translating it yields CASSLAGHPYGYTF.